The rows below give T cell receptor beta chains drawn from one sample of a study of blood T cells in healthy people across ages. MiXCR, applied by TCRdb to the 5' RACE reads, yields one record per CDR3 protein. The sample lists 1,500,000 or so distinct CDR3 sequences; around 40% were seen once. Sequenced: blood. Receptor source: a woman aged 18-29 years in good health. Both conserved end residues are part of each CDR3. D genes are given only for firm matches. The size field is filled for only some rows; it gives once, few, many or a size class.

D gene,V gene,clone size,J gene,CDR3 DNA,CDR3 protein
TRBD1,TRBV6-5,.,TRBJ1-5,TGTGCCAGCAGGAAGGACAGGGGGTTAACCAATCAGCCCCAGCATTTT,CASRKDRGLTNQPQHF
.,TRBV13,.,TRBJ2-2,TGTGCCAGCAGCTTAGATGTGAGCGGGGAGCTGTTTTTT,CASSLDVSGELFF
.,TRBV7-2,few,TRBJ2-7,TGTGCCAGCAGGATCAATAGCGGAATTTCCTACGAGCAGTACTTC,CASRINSGISYEQYF
.,TRBV7-2,.,TRBJ1-1,TGTGTCAGCAGCTCGGGACCAAACACTGAAGCTTTCTTT,CVSSSGPNTEAFF
TRBD1,TRBV27,few,TRBJ1-4,TGTGCCAGCTGCTTGACAGGGAGTGAAAAACTGTTTTTT,CASCLTGSEKLFF
TRBD1,TRBV4-1,few,TRBJ2-4,TGCGCCAGCAGCGGTCGGGACAGACTCCCACCCAAAAACATTCAGTACTTC,CASSGRDRLPPKNIQYF
TRBD1,TRBV28,few,TRBJ1-5,TGTGCCAGCAGGGGGTGGGACAGGGGGATAATTAGCAATCAGCCCCAGCATTTT,CASRGWDRGIISNQPQHF
.,TRBV7-2,.,TRBJ1-5,TGTGCCAGCAGCAGTGACAGTGATCAGCCCCAGCATTTT,CASSSDSDQPQHF
TRBD2,TRBV6-2/TRBV6-3,.,TRBJ2-3,TGTGCCAGCAGCCAGGGACTAGCGGCAACCTACACAGATACGCAGTATTTT,CASSQGLAATYTDTQYF
.,TRBV7-2,.,TRBJ1-2,TGTGCCAGCAGCCCCTCACCGGGGGTCGGCTACACCTTC,CASSPSPGVGYTF
.,TRBV12-5,once,TRBJ2-3,TGTGCTAGTGGTTTGGGGAACAGGGAGACAGATACGCAGTATTTT,CASGLGNRETDTQYF
TRBD1,TRBV5-1,.,TRBJ2-7,TGCGCCAGCAGCTTGCCCGGAACAGGGGCCTCCGAGCAGTACTTC,CASSLPGTGASEQYF
.,TRBV14,.,TRBJ2-7,TGCGCCAGCAGCCACAGGGCGACAGTGGTCGAGCAGTACTTC,CASSHRATVVEQYF
TRBD1,TRBV7-2,few,TRBJ2-4,TGTGCCAGCAGCGTAGGACAGGGGGGAAACATTCAGTACTTC,CASSVGQGGNIQYF
.,TRBV29-1,.,TRBJ2-1,TGCAGCGTTGTTCTGAGGGTCGCCGGGGATGAGCAGTTCTTC,CSVVLRVAGDEQFF
.,TRBV4-3,.,TRBJ2-2,TGCGCCAGCAGCCAAGATTTTCAGGGTACGAACACCGGGGAGCTGTTTTTT,CASSQDFQGTNTGELFF
TRBD1,TRBV7-2,.,TRBJ1-5,TGTGCCAGCAGCCCTACAGGGGGAGGATCATTTAATCAGCCCCAGCATTTT,CASSPTGGGSFNQPQHF
.,TRBV11-2,.,TRBJ2-3,TGTGCCAGCAGACCTATAACAGGACCACCAGGCACAGATACGCAGTATTTT,CASRPITGPPGTDTQYF
TRBD1,TRBV20-1,.,TRBJ2-7,TGCAGTGCCGACGGGACAGGGGAATCCTACGAGCAGTACTTC,CSADGTGESYEQYF
TRBD1,TRBV6-5,few,TRBJ1-2,TGTGCCAGCAGTGACTCAGGGGGCGATGGCTACACCTTC,CASSDSGGDGYTF
TRBD1,TRBV6-2/TRBV6-3,.,TRBJ1-1,TGTGCCAGCAGTTACTCGCGGACAGGGGGTGAAGCTTTCTTT,CASSYSRTGGEAFF
TRBD1,TRBV7-6,.,TRBJ2-7,TGTGCCAGCAGAGGTGACAGGGTGAAAGAGCAGTACTTC,CASRGDRVKEQYF
.,TRBV29-1,.,TRBJ2-5,TGCAGCGTTGGCTGGGGAAAAGAGACCCAGTACTTC,CSVGWGKETQYF
TRBD2,TRBV11-2,.,TRBJ2-2,TGTGCCAGCAGCTTATTAGCGGGAGTGGGGAACACCGGGGAGCTGTTTTTT,CASSLLAGVGNTGELFF
.,TRBV10-2,.,TRBJ2-1,TGCGCCAGCGGGGACCCCACCTACAATGAGCAGTTCTTC,CASGDPTYNEQFF
.,TRBV7-2,few,TRBJ2-7,TGTGCCAGCAGACGGACTGCCTCCTCCTACGAGCAGTACTTC,CASRRTASSYEQYF
.,TRBV7-3,many,TRBJ2-1,TGTGCCAGCAGCCCGGGACTCTCCTACAATGAGCAGTTCTTC,CASSPGLSYNEQFF
.,TRBV14,.,TRBJ2-1,TGTGCCAGCAGTAGGGACATCCGTAGCAATGAGCAGTTCTTC,CASSRDIRSNEQFF
.,TRBV11-2,few,TRBJ2-1,TGTGCCAGCAGCTCCTTCGCAGGGTATGACAATGAGCAGTTCTTC,CASSSFAGYDNEQFF
.,TRBV29-1,.,TRBJ1-2,TGCAGCGTTGAGGCAGGGTTATATGGCTACACCTTC,CSVEAGLYGYTF
.,TRBV29-1,.,TRBJ1-1,TGCAGCGTTCAGAGGTGGGCTGAAGCTTTCTTT,CSVQRWAEAFF
TRBD1,TRBV11-2,.,TRBJ1-2,TGTGCCAGCAGCCCGTTGACCGGGACAGTGGCTGGCTACACCTTC,CASSPLTGTVAGYTF
.,TRBV6-5,.,TRBJ2-7,TGTGCCAGCAGTTATGCAGGGGAATCCTACGAGCAGTACTTC,CASSYAGESYEQYF
.,TRBV7-7,.,TRBJ2-2,TGTGCTAGCAGCTTACTTGGGACGGAAACCGGGGAGCTGTTTTTT,CASSLLGTETGELFF
.,TRBV6-1,.,TRBJ2-3,TGTGCCAGCAAAAAGGGGCAGAACACAGATACGCAGTATTTT,CASKKGQNTDTQYF
.,TRBV27,few,TRBJ2-7,TGTGCCAGCAGTTTAGGTGGGGGGCTCAACGAGCAGTACTTC,CASSLGGGLNEQYF
.,TRBV27,.,TRBJ2-3,TGTGCCAGCAGTCCCTGGGCTACCTCCTTTACGCAGTATTTT,CASSPWATSFTQYF
.,TRBV29-1,.,TRBJ1-1,TGCAGCGTCCCCGCGGGCGCTGAAGCTTTCTTT,CSVPAGAEAFF
.,TRBV25-1,.,TRBJ2-7,TGTGCCAGCAGTGAGGCGAGTCCCGGGGCGGGCCAATTTTACGAGCAGTACTTC,CASSEASPGAGQFYEQYF
.,TRBV29-1,once,TRBJ1-1,TGCAGCGTGGAAATGAACACTGAAGCTTTCTTT,CSVEMNTEAFF
.,TRBV16,few,TRBJ1-1,TGTGCCAGCAGCCAATGGACAGACACTGAAGCTTTCTTT,CASSQWTDTEAFF
TRBD1,TRBV7-8,.,TRBJ2-5,TGTGCCAGCAGCTCTCCAGACAGGGTACTTGGGGAGACCCAGTACTTC,CASSSPDRVLGETQYF
.,TRBV6-6,few,TRBJ1-5,TGTGCCAGCAGTACCCGGGACACCAATCAGCCCCAGCATTTT,CASSTRDTNQPQHF
TRBD2,TRBV29-1,once,TRBJ2-7,TGCAGCGTTGAGGGACTAGCGGGTCTGGACGAGCAGTACTTC,CSVEGLAGLDEQYF
.,TRBV9,.,TRBJ2-1,TGTGCCAGCAGCGTAGTAGGAGGGTCGGACAATGAGCAGTTCTTC,CASSVVGGSDNEQFF
.,TRBV4-3,.,TRBJ2-1,TGCGCCAGCAGCCAAGGGGGTCAGCGGATCTACAATGAGCAGTTCTTC,CASSQGGQRIYNEQFF
.,TRBV24-1,.,TRBJ1-6,TGTGCCACCGATCCGAAATACAGGGTTAATTCACCCCTCCACTTT,CATDPKYRVNSPLHF
.,TRBV14,few,TRBJ2-1,TGTGCCAGCAGCCTAGGAGGGCTCTGGCAGTTCTTC,CASSLGGLWQFF
TRBD2,TRBV20-1,.,TRBJ2-7,TGCAGTGCTAGGTTGGCTAGCGGAAACTCCTACGAGCAGTACTTC,CSARLASGNSYEQYF